These 21 T cell receptor beta chains came from one sample sequenced in a study of T-cell memory formation after mild COVID-19. TCRdb analysed the 5' RACE reads with MiXCR anew, one entry per CDR3 protein. The sample yields around 470,000 distinct CDR3 sequences, approximately 20% seen once. Sequenced input: PBMCs or a T cell subset sorted from them (not recorded which). All receptors derive from an adult woman who had mild COVID-19 (a few samples of this study predate the infection). Cell type and time point are not known.

This chain connects TRBV5-1 to TRBJ1-5, with D uncertain. This CDR3 has 16 residues. CDR1 is SGHRS, CDR2 YFSETQ, per germline. Trimming took off 0 bases at V and 2 bases at J, with 12 bases between the two ends. CDR3 coding DNA: TGCGCCAGCAGCTTGGGGCCGGGTCGTGGCAATCAGCCCCAGCATTTT. Residues: CASSLGPGRGNQPQHF. Full variable domain (missing parts from reference TRBV5-1 and TRBJ1-5): KAGVTQTPRYLIKTRGQQVTLSCSPISGHRSVSWYQQTPGQGLQFLFEYFSETQRNKGNFPGRFSGRQFSNSRSEMNVSTLELGDSALYLCASSLGPGRGNQPQHFGDGTRLSIL.

The chain has TRBV6-1 and TRBJ2-7; 9 bases agree with TRBD2. The CDR3 consists of 18 residues. The V gene end was trimmed by 8 bases and the J gene end by 2 bases; junction bases not matched to a gene: 19. Germline CDR1 MNHNS, CDR2 SASEGT. The CDR3 here is CASYSYVMGLALTYEQYF. The CDR3 DNA reads as TGTGCCAGCTACTCTTATGTTATGGGACTAGCTTTAACCTACGAGCAGTACTTC.

The rearrangement joins TRBV7-3 to TRBJ2-2; 8 bases map to TRBD2. V dropped 4 bases and J dropped 3; count of bases not matched to a gene: 7. This CDR3 region has 16 residues. CDR1 and CDR2 (germline): SGHTA, FQGTGA. The CDR3 sequence: CASSSWAAGDTGELFF. CDR3 bases: TGTGCCAGCAGCTCCTGGGCAGCGGGGGACACCGGGGAGCTGTTTTTT.

The chain links TRBV5-4 to TRBJ2-3; D might be TRBD2 (6 bases). From germline, CDR1 is SGHNT and CDR2 YYREEE (reference sequence). The CDR3 is 15 residues long. Trimming removed 5 bases at V and 1 base at J, with 14 bases between. The CDR3 DNA is TGTGCCAGCAGTGGGGAGGTACTACGCACAGATACGCAGTATTTT. Its protein is CASSGEVLRTDTQYF.

This clonotype was recorded a few times. The V call is TRBV2, the J call TRBJ1-1; tentatively, D is TRBD1 (5 bases). The CDR3 sequence is 15 residues long. Germline V gene data show CDR1 as SNHLY and CDR2 as FYNNEI. V was clipped by 7 bases and J by 1 base, with 16 bases between them. The CDR3 is CASIRRQTTNTEAFF. The CDR3 nucleotides are TGTGCCAGCATTAGAAGACAGACCACGAACACTGAAGCTTTCTTT.

This clonotype appeared a few times. This rearrangement joins TRBV20-1 to TRBJ2-3; TRBD1 matches at 9 bases. The junction had 5 bases not matched to a gene; V was cut back by 5 bases and J by 5 bases. Germline-derived CDR1 and CDR2 are DFQATT and SNEGSKA (reference sequence). The CDR3 runs 13 residues. The CDR3: CSAPPGQGDTQYF. The CDR3 nucleotides are TGCAGTGCTCCTCCGGGACAGGGAGATACGCAGTATTTT.

The rearrangement joins TRBV27 to TRBJ1-1, with D perhaps matching TRBD1 (5 bases). CDR1 and CDR2 (germline): MNHEY, SMNVEV (reference sequence). V dropped 6 bases and J dropped 0 bases, with 14 bases sitting between them. This CDR3 comprises 15 residues. CDR3 sequence reads: CASRGSGQLNTEAFF. The CDR3 DNA follows: TGTGCCAGCAGGGGATCGGGGCAGCTGAACACTGAAGCTTTCTTT.

The chain uses TRBV5-5 and TRBJ2-1; 10 nucleotides align to TRBD1. The germline CDR1 and CDR2 sequences are SGHKS and YYEKEE (reference sequence). Trimming at V came to 2 bases and at J to 9 bases, leaving 5 bases not matched to a gene. The length of the CDR3 is 14 residues. The CDR3 sequence: CASSFGTGAVEQFF. DNA of the CDR3: TGTGCCAGCAGCTTTGGGACAGGGGCGGTTGAGCAGTTCTTC.

This sequence joins TRBV12-3 or TRBV12-4 and TRBJ1-4; 8 bases line up with TRBD1. The trim removed 4 bases at V and 10 bases at J, leaving 8 bases unmatched. The CDR3 has 14 amino acids. In nucleotides, the CDR3 is TGTGCCAGCAGTTACGACAGGGGAAGTCCAAAACTGTTTTTT. Translated: CASSYDRGSPKLFF.

This rearrangement joins TRBV7-8 to TRBJ2-1; 10 bases line up with TRBD2. This CDR3 contains 18 residues. The V segment lost 1 base and the J segment 2 bases; nucleotides outside the gene matches: 8. Per the germline V gene, CDR1 is SGHVS and CDR2 is FQNEAQ. CDR3 protein: CASSLGRISGRTYNEQFF. DNA of the CDR3: TGTGCCAGCAGCTTAGGTCGGATTAGCGGGAGGACCTACAATGAGCAGTTCTTC.

V usage is TRBV29-1 and J usage is TRBJ1-1; D remains ambiguous. V lost 4 bases and J lost 5, with 8 bases in between. CDR1 and CDR2 (germline): SQVTM, ANQGSEA. The CDR3 runs 11 residues. This chain's CDR3 is CSVGLETEAFF. CDR3 DNA sequence: TGCAGCGTTGGTTTGGAAACTGAAGCTTTCTTT.

This chain joins TRBV29-1 and TRBJ2-2; tentative D call: TRBD1 (6 bases). Germline assignment: CDR1 SQVTM and CDR2 ANQGSEA. V gave up 4 bases and J gave up 3 bases, with 18 bases separating them. The CDR3 has 16 residues. Written as DNA, the CDR3 is TGCAGCGTTGTTCAGATTTCGGCAGGGGACACCGGGGAGCTGTTTTTT. Amino acids: CSVVQISAGDTGELFF.

This clonotype has only a few counts. This chain uses TRBV12-3 or TRBV12-4 with TRBJ2-5; no clear D. The CDR3 totals 13 residues. Trimming removed 5 bases from V and 5 bases from J, with 12 bases in between. The CDR3 protein is CASSDHASETQYF. CDR3 coding DNA: TGTGCCAGCAGTGACCATGCCTCGGAGACCCAGTACTTC.

The V call is TRBV12-3 or TRBV12-4, the J call TRBJ2-2; TRBD2 matches at 10 bases. The CDR3 spans 19 residues. The junction had 14 bases not matched to a gene; V was cut back by 7 bases and J by 0 bases. For the CDR3, the DNA is TGTGCCAGCACCAATAATCTCGGACTAGCGGTAGCGAACACCGGGGAGCTGTTTTTT. This translates into CASTNNLGLAVANTGELFF.

This clonotype was seen at least ten times. The CDR3 sequence: CASSLATGRETQYF. CDR3 nucleotides: TGCGCCAGCAGCTTGGCCACAGGGAGAGAGACCCAGTACTTC. The gene calls are TRBV5-1 and TRBJ2-5; D might be TRBD1 (6 bases). V was cut by 0 bases and J by 4 bases, with 10 bases left in between. The CDR3 consists of 14 residues. CDR1 and CDR2 (germline): SGHRS, YFSETQ.

This clonotype was seen a few times. This chain uses TRBV30 with TRBJ2-7; D is ambiguous. Per germline, CDR1 GTSNPN and CDR2 SVGIG (reference sequence). The CDR3 covers 13 residues. With 4 bases removed from V and 1 base from J, the gap between germline ends came to 11 bases. The CDR3 here is CAWTPGVSYEQYF. The CDR3 nucleotides are TGTGCCTGGACGCCAGGTGTATCCTACGAGCAGTACTTC.

The CDR3 DNA sequence: TGTGCCAGCAGTTACCCCGGAGATTACAATGAGCAGTTCTTC. Its translation: CASSYPGDYNEQFF. V usage is TRBV6-6 and J usage is TRBJ2-1; D not certain. Germline V gene sequence: CDR1 MNHNY, CDR2 SVGAGI (reference sequence). Trimming left V 2 bases short and J 4 bases short, with 9 bases between. The CDR3 runs to 14 residues.

This clonotype came up many times. The V gene is TRBV7-6, the J gene TRBJ1-1; no reliable D call. Germline V gene sequence: CDR1 SGHVS, CDR2 FNYEAQ. This CDR3 has 14 residues. Deletions cut 5 bases from V and 5 bases from J, with 15 bases between. CDR3 in DNA: TGTGCCAGCAGCCAAATGACATCGGGGACTGAAGCTTTCTTT. Translation gives CASSQMTSGTEAFF.

This sequence joins TRBV23-1 and TRBJ1-2, with D perhaps matching TRBD1 (5 bases). TRBV23-1 is an ORF, and what it does is uncertain. The V gene lost 8 bases and the J gene lost 6 bases, with 16 bases spanning the gap. The CDR3 covers 13 residues. CDR3 amino acids: CASGPRGEDGYTF. The CDR3 region has the DNA TGCGCCAGCGGACCTCGGGGGGAGGATGGCTACACCTTC.

In this sample, this clonotype turned up many times. V gene TRBV5-6 combines with J gene TRBJ1-5; D gene uncertain. With 1 base removed from V and 0 bases from J, the gap between germline ends came to 17 bases. CDR3 size: 18 residues. Germline values: CDR1 SGHDT, CDR2 YYEEEE. CDR3 bases: TGTGCCAGCAGCTTGCGATCTGGGATCGGTTATAGCAATCAGCCCCAGCATTTT. Amino acid sequence: CASSLRSGIGYSNQPQHF. Full variable domain (rest looked up from reference TRBV5-6 and TRBJ1-5): DAGVTQSPTHLIKTRGQQVTLRCSPKSGHDTVSWYQQALGQGPQFIFQYYEEEERQRGNFPDRFSGHQFPNYSSELNVNALLLGDSALYLCASSLRSGIGYSNQPQHFGDGTRLSIL.

The table lists this clonotype with a few counts. The chain recombines TRBV9 with TRBJ2-2; TRBD2 matches 7 bases. The CDR3 spans 16 residues. Germline loops: CDR1 SGDLS, CDR2 YYNGEE. The junction had 8 bases not matched to a gene; V was cut back by 0 bases and J by 6 bases. CDR3 bases: TGTGCCAGCAGCGTAGACGGCGGGAGAAGCGCCGGGGAGCTGTTTTTT. It specifies CASSVDGGRSAGELFF.